The rows below give T cell receptor beta chains drawn from one sample of a study of tumor-infiltrating lymphocytes in oesophageal squamous cell carcinoma. TCRdb recomputed calls from the PCR reads with MiXCR, one row per CDR3 protein. The sample yields about 12,000 distinct CDR3 sequences, roughly 54% seen once. The sequenced sample was esophageal tumor tissue. Every receptor here comes from a female donor with esophageal squamous cell carcinoma. The CDR3 runs from the conserved cysteine through the conserved F or W. D genes are given only for firm matches. Size is stated for part of the rows, as once, few or many counts, or as a class when the clone is expanded.

TRBV5-5	TRBJ2-7	TRBD1	many	TGTGCCAGCAGCCGCATGGGACAGGGGTTATACTACGAGCAGTACTTC	CASSRMGQGLYYEQYF
TRBV6-6	TRBJ1-1	NA	once	TGTGCCAGCAGTTACAAAGGGACTACGAACACTGAAGCTTTCTTT	CASSYKGTTNTEAFF
TRBV7-2	TRBJ2-7	NA	few	TGTGCCAGCAGCCCCCTTCCCTACGAGCAGTACTTC	CASSPLPYEQYF
TRBV11-1	TRBJ2-5	TRBD2	NA	TGTGCCAGCAGCCCAACCCCGGGACTAGCGGAACAAGAGACCCAGTACTTC	CASSPTPGLAEQETQYF
TRBV9	TRBJ1-5	NA	NA	TGTGCCAGCAGCGTAGGAGGGGAGGGCAATCAGCCCCAGCATTTT	CASSVGGEGNQPQHF
TRBV6-1	TRBJ2-1	NA	NA	TGTGCCAGCCAAGAAGCCAGACAACCCTACAATGAGCAGTTCTTC	CASQEARQPYNEQFF
TRBV5-1	TRBJ2-3	TRBD1	many	TGCGCCAGCAGCTTTGGGACAGCCCTTAGCACAGATACGCAGTATTTT	CASSFGTALSTDTQYF
TRBV6-4	TRBJ2-6	TRBD1	NA	TGTGCCAGCAGTGACTCGTCAGGGGGCTCTGGGGCCAACGTCCTGACTTTC	CASSDSSGGSGANVLTF
TRBV7-2	TRBJ2-2	TRBD2	NA	TGTGCCAGCAGCTTAGTTCGCCTAGCGGGGACCGGGGAGCTGTTTTTT	CASSLVRLAGTGELFF
TRBV6-6	TRBJ2-3	NA	few	TGTGCCAGCAGTTACGGGACAGATACGCAGTATTTT	CASSYGTDTQYF
TRBV7-6	TRBJ2-3	NA	NA	TGTGCCAGCAGCTTCGGCACAGATACGCAGTATTTT	CASSFGTDTQYF
TRBV20-1	TRBJ2-7	NA	few	TGCAGTGCTTCAGGGAGGACGAGCTCCTACGAGCAGTACTTC	CSASGRTSSYEQYF
TRBV6-5	TRBJ2-4	NA	NA	TGTGCCAGCAGTGAAAGCCGCATTCAGTACTTC	CASSESRIQYF
TRBV5-1	TRBJ2-7	NA	few	TGCGCCAGCAGCTTGACGACTACATCTTACGAGCAGTACTTC	CASSLTTTSYEQYF
TRBV11-3	TRBJ2-1	TRBD2	few	TGTGCCAGCAGCTTGGGACTAGCGGGAGGGAATGAGCAGTTCTTC	CASSLGLAGGNEQFF
TRBV7-2	TRBJ2-1	NA	NA	TGTGCCAGCAGCTCGGTGCGGTCAGGGACCCAGTTCTTC	CASSSVRSGTQFF
TRBV7-9	TRBJ2-4	NA	few	TGTGCCAGCAGCTTAATCGGGGGTGGGTTTGCCAAAAACATTCAGTACTTC	CASSLIGGGFAKNIQYF
TRBV5-4	TRBJ2-7	TRBD2	NA	TGTGCCAGCAGCTCGGGTAGCGGGAGGGGAGGGAACAAAGAGCAGTACTTC	CASSSGSGRGGNKEQYF
TRBV5-1	TRBJ1-4	NA	NA	TGCGCCAGCAGCTTGCAACGGAATGAAAAACTGTTTTTT	CASSLQRNEKLFF
TRBV12-3/TRBV12-4	TRBJ2-1	TRBD2	NA	TGTGCCAGCAGTTTCGCCTTTCTAGCGGGACCCTCAAATGAGCAGTTCTTC	CASSFAFLAGPSNEQFF
TRBV7-2	TRBJ2-3	TRBD1	large	TGTGCCAGCAGCCCCCGACAGGGTGGGAGCACAGATACGCAGTATTTT	CASSPRQGGSTDTQYF
TRBV6-1	TRBJ2-7	TRBD1	few	TGTGCCAGCAGTCCCCCGGGACAGGGGGCTTTCGAGCAGTACTTC	CASSPPGQGAFEQYF
TRBV5-1	TRBJ2-5	TRBD2	once	TGCGCCAGCAGCTTGGCCGTAGCGGGGAGAAACAATGAGCAGTACTTC	CASSLAVAGRNNEQYF
TRBV6-8	TRBJ2-1	TRBD2	NA	TGTGCCAGCAGGCCAGGACTAGCGGGGGACAATGAGCAGTTCTTC	CASRPGLAGDNEQFF
TRBV20-1	TRBJ2-2	NA	NA	TGCAGTGCTAGTTGGACAGAGAACACCGGGGAGCTGTTTTTT	CSASWTENTGELFF
TRBV7-2	TRBJ2-3	TRBD2	few	TGTGCCAGCAGCTTGGGGACTAGCGGCACAGATACGCAGTATTTT	CASSLGTSGTDTQYF
TRBV7-9	TRBJ2-5	TRBD2	NA	TGTGCCAGCAGCGCCCAGACTAGCGGGAGGGCCCAAGAGACCCAGTACTTC	CASSAQTSGRAQETQYF
TRBV6-1	TRBJ2-2	TRBD1	many	TGTGCCAGCAGGTCCGGGACAGCGAACACCGGGGAGCTGTTTTTT	CASRSGTANTGELFF
TRBV12-3/TRBV12-4	TRBJ2-7	NA	NA	TGTGCCAGCAGTCGTCCTGGTGGCGAGCAGTACTTC	CASSRPGGEQYF
TRBV18	TRBJ2-4	NA	NA	TGTGCCAGCTCACCATCTGCAGCCGGCAATGAGCAGTACTTC	CASSPSAAGNEQYF
TRBV7-2	TRBJ2-3	TRBD1	NA	TGTGCCAGCAGCCACGGACAGGGTGGGGGAGATACGCAGTATTTT	CASSHGQGGGDTQYF
TRBV11-2	TRBJ2-3	NA	few	TGTGCCAGCAGCTTAGATAGCCTGGGGGGCTACGGGGACACAGATACGCAGTATTTT	CASSLDSLGGYGDTDTQYF
TRBV12-3/TRBV12-4	TRBJ2-7	TRBD2	NA	TGTGCCAGCAGTAGGGAACGGGAGGGCCCCTACGAGCAGTACTTC	CASSREREGPYEQYF
TRBV7-2	TRBJ2-1	NA	few	TGTGCCAGCAGCTTAGAGTCCGGGAAGAATGAGCAGTTCTTC	CASSLESGKNEQFF
TRBV7-3	TRBJ2-3	NA	few	TGTGCCAGCAGCTCCTCCTCAGGGACGCAGTATTTT	CASSSSSGTQYF
TRBV6-1	TRBJ2-1	TRBD2	NA	TGTGCCAGCAGTTACGGCTCGGGACTAGCGGGAGCAGGTGAGCAGTTCTTC	CASSYGSGLAGAGEQFF
TRBV7-6	TRBJ2-6	NA	once	TGTGCCAGCAGCTTAGAGGCCAGCACCAGCTCTGGGGCCAACGTCCTGACTTTC	CASSLEASTSSGANVLTF
TRBV7-1	TRBJ2-7	NA	NA	TGTGCCAGCAGCCGCAGGGGAGACTCCTACGAGCAGTACTTC	CASSRRGDSYEQYF
TRBV7-3	TRBJ2-1	TRBD1	NA	TGTGCCAGCAGCCGGGACAGGGCCTACAATGAGCAGTTCTTC	CASSRDRAYNEQFF
TRBV7-4	TRBJ2-2	NA	NA	TGTGCCAGCAGCTTAGTAGGGGCCGGGGAGCTGTTTTTT	CASSLVGAGELFF
TRBV7-2	TRBJ2-1	NA	NA	TGTGCCAGCAGCCCTCAACAGGTTCTACACTACAATGAGCAGTTCTTC	CASSPQQVLHYNEQFF
TRBV12-3/TRBV12-4	TRBJ2-7	NA	many	TGTGCCAGCAGTCCCAGGGTAAGGTCCTACGAGCAGTACTTC	CASSPRVRSYEQYF
TRBV19	TRBJ2-7	NA	NA	TGTGCCACCAAAGGGAGGGGGGCCTTGTCTGAGCAGTACTTC	CATKGRGALSEQYF
TRBV7-3	TRBJ2-1	NA	NA	TGTGCCAGCAGCTTAGGCCGGGACAATGAGCAGTTCTTC	CASSLGRDNEQFF
TRBV7-9	TRBJ1-2	TRBD1	NA	TGTGCCAGCAGCCCGGGACAGGGGGCAGATGGCTACACCTTC	CASSPGQGADGYTF
TRBV11-2	TRBJ2-7	NA	many	TGTGCCAGCAGCTTAGGAAAAGGGGTGGGCGAGCAGTACTTC	CASSLGKGVGEQYF
TRBV7-3	TRBJ2-1	NA	few	TGTGCCAGCAGCTTAGGTGCCAGAGATGAGCAGTTCTTC	CASSLGARDEQFF
TRBV7-8	TRBJ2-1	NA	NA	TGTGCCAGCAGCTTAGGCTACGTGGGGAATGAGCAGTTCTTC	CASSLGYVGNEQFF
TRBV11-2	TRBJ1-2	TRBD1	medium-sized	TGTGCCAGCAGCTTATCGGACAGGGGAACATCTAACTATGGCTACACCTTC	CASSLSDRGTSNYGYTF
TRBV27	TRBJ2-1	NA	once	TGTGCCAGCACCGGTGGGACCCCCTACAATGAGCAGTTCTTC	CASTGGTPYNEQFF
TRBV7-9	TRBJ2-1	NA	NA	TGTGCCAGCAGCTTAGAGCAGGGGGGGGAGACCCAGTTCTTC	CASSLEQGGETQFF
TRBV9	TRBJ2-3	NA	once	TGTGCCAGCAGCGTAGACGGGGCGAGTTGGGGAGATACGCAGTATTTT	CASSVDGASWGDTQYF